Below are 2 T cell receptor beta chains sequenced from a single sample in a study of blood T cell repertoires in COVID-19. Sequencing used immunoSEQ multiplex PCR; TCRdb keeps in-frame clones, though not all of them. The table lists around 250,000 clones, 82% of them singletons. Sequencing input: peripheral blood. The receptors originated from a woman aged 18 to 35 with acute or convalescent COVID-19.

The chain links TRBV5-4 to TRBJ2-6, with 7 bases identical to TRBD1. Trimming at V came to 8 bases and at J to 0 bases, leaving 5 bases not matched to a gene. Germline lookup yields CDR1 SGHNT and CDR2 YYREEE (reference sequence). CDR3 length: 15 residues. DNA for the CDR3: TGTGCCAGTAGACAGGGATACTCTGGGGCCAACGTCCTGACTTTC. This translates into CASRQGYSGANVLTF.

This clone was picked up a small number of times. The chain combines TRBV27 with TRBJ1-6; D is uncertain. This CDR3 has 16 amino acids. Germline CDR1 MNHEY, CDR2 SMNVEV (reference sequence). V lost 2 bases and J 1 base, leaving 9 bases between the germline ends. CDR3 bases: TGTGCCAGCAGTTTAACGGGTGGGTCCTATAATTCACCCCTCCACTTT. Protein sequence: CASSLTGGSYNSPLHF.